Presented here are 26 T cell receptor beta chains from one specimen sequenced in a study of CD8+ T cells in alopecia areata. RNA, once extracted, was reverse transcribed into cDNA for use as the sequencing template. Generated by immunoSEQ multiplex PCR, the TCRdb table keeps only in-frame clones and is missing some. The sample has about 42,000 clones, around three fifths seen once. Treatment specified: oral pan-JAK inhibitor, 5-10 mg twice daily. The sequences come from CD8+ T cells sorted from blood, collected at week 4, from a patient treated with tofacitinib. These receptors were taken from a human donor with alopecia areata.

The CDR3 sequence: CAWSVITAEHGGGYTF. As DNA, the CDR3 is TGTGCCTGGAGTGTAATCACAGCCGAACATGGTGGTGGCTACACCTTC. The chain combines TRBV30 with TRBJ1-2; unclear D gene. The CDR3 consists of 16 residues. Trimming removed 0 bases from V and 7 bases from J, with 21 bases in between. The V gene's germline CDR1 is GTSNPN and CDR2 SVGIG (reference sequence).

J is TRBJ1-5 and V is TRBV6-6; tentatively, D is TRBD1 (5 bases). The V end lost 6 bases, the J end lost 2 bases, and 8 bases lay between the germline ends. Germline values: CDR1 MNHNY, CDR2 SVGAGI (reference sequence). The CDR3 runs 13 residues. The CDR3 loop reads CASSRGGNQPQHF. The CDR3 DNA follows: TGTGCCAGCAGCCGAGGGGGCAATCAGCCCCAGCATTTT.

This chain uses TRBV5-1 with TRBJ2-7, with D perhaps TRBD1 (6 bases). Trimming took off 9 bases at V and 7 bases at J, with 14 bases between the two ends. The CDR3 extends over 11 amino acids. In germline, CDR1 is SGHRS, CDR2 YFSETQ. The CDR3: CATGQRWEQYF. The CDR3 coding sequence is TGCGCCACCGGACAGAGGTGGGAGCAGTACTTC.

The rearrangement joins TRBV11-2 to TRBJ1-5; D possibly corresponds to TRBD1 (6 bases). This CDR3 contains 14 residues. Germline loops: CDR1 SGHAT, CDR2 FQNNGV. V lost 4 bases and J 3 bases, leaving 10 bases between the germline ends. This CDR3 is CASSSDRDNQPQHF. The CDR3, as DNA: TGTGCCAGCAGCTCGGACAGAGACAATCAGCCCCAGCATTTT.

With regard to this clone: The sample has other DNA sequences that encode this CDR3 too. The CDR3 nucleotides read TGTGCCTGGAGAGAGACAGATACGCAGTATTTT. Translation: CAWRETDTQYF. The V and J genes are TRBV30 and TRBJ2-3; no firm D call. Germline values: CDR1 GTSNPN, CDR2 SVGIG (reference sequence). The CDR3 runs to 11 residues. The V end was cut by 3 bases, the J end by 3 bases, with 4 bases between.

V usage is TRBV5-1 and J usage is TRBJ2-2, with D perhaps TRBD2 (6 bases). CDR1 is SGHRS, CDR2 YFSETQ, per germline. V lost 0 bases and J lost 3, with 15 bases in between. There are 17 residues in the CDR3. CDR3 sequence reads: CASSLASGGTDTGELFF. The CDR3 region has the DNA TGCGCCAGCAGCTTGGCCTCCGGGGGAACCGACACCGGGGAGCTGTTTTTT.

The rearrangement links TRBV19 to TRBJ2-3; no reliable D call. With 10 bases removed from V and 5 bases from J, the gap between germline ends came to 10 bases. The V gene's germline CDR1 is LNHDA and CDR2 SQIVND (reference sequence). The CDR3 contains 11 residues. CDR3 sequence: CATSLGDTQYF. The CDR3 coding sequence is TGTGCCACCAGTTTAGGAGATACGCAGTATTTT. Complete variable domain (other parts from reference TRBV19 and TRBJ2-3): DGGITQSPKYLFRKEGQNVTLSCEQNLNHDAMYWYRQDPGQGLRLIYYSQIVNDFQKGDIAEGYSVSREKKESFPLTVTSAQKNPTAFYLCATSLGDTQYFGPGTRLTVL.

This clone was picked up many times. This rearrangement joins TRBV12-5 to TRBJ1-1; D possibly corresponds to TRBD1 (5 bases). The CDR3 sequence is 14 residues long. Germline V CDR1 and CDR2: LGHNT, FRNRAP. V was clipped by 1 base and J by 1 base, with 7 bases between them. CDR3 nucleotide sequence: TGTGCTAGTGGTTTGGGGGGACGGAACACTGAAGCTTTCTTT. Protein sequence: CASGLGGRNTEAFF.

The genes are TRBV12-5 and TRBJ2-5; TRBD2 is a possible D gene (5 bases). CDR3 size: 12 residues. V dropped 6 bases and J dropped 2 bases, with 7 bases sitting between them. Germline loops: CDR1 LGHNT, CDR2 FRNRAP. CDR3 loop: CASGGEQETQYF. In DNA, the CDR3 is TGTGCTAGTGGCGGGGAGCAAGAGACCCAGTACTTC.

This clone was detected once. V and J are TRBV4-1 and TRBJ1-5; the match to TRBD1 covers 9 bases. V lost 1 base and J lost 0; bases outside the gene matches: 4. CDR3 length: 17 residues. The germline V gene has CDR1 MGHRA and CDR2 YSYEKL. The CDR3 region has the DNA TGCGCCAGCAGCCAAGCGGGGACAGGGATTAGCAATCAGCCCCAGCATTTT. It codes for CASSQAGTGISNQPQHF.

This clone came up a few times. The chain carries TRBV5-6 and TRBJ2-1; 11 bases align to TRBD2. The CDR3 is made up of 14 amino acids. In germline, CDR1 is SGHDT, CDR2 YYEEEE. J lost 7 bases, V lost 5 bases, and 5 bases had no gene match. CDR3 in amino acids: CASSSGGALNEQFF. In DNA form, the CDR3 reads TGTGCCAGCAGTAGCGGGGGGGCGTTGAATGAGCAGTTCTTC.

The chain carries TRBV4-3 and TRBJ2-3, with 10 bases aligning to TRBD2. Germline CDR1 and CDR2: LGHNA and YSLEER. Losses at the gene ends were 7 bases for V and 1 base for J; bases not matched to a gene: 5. This CDR3 has 15 residues. CDR3: CASTPTSGGTDTQYF. The CDR3 DNA sequence: TGCGCCAGCACCCCCACTAGCGGGGGCACAGATACGCAGTATTTT.

The chain uses TRBV30 and TRBJ2-1; 8 positions match TRBD2. With 8 bases clipped from V and 4 bases from J, the junction kept 10 bases outside the gene matches. Looked up from germline, CDR1 is GTSNPN and CDR2 is SVGIG (reference sequence). The CDR3 has 14 residues. CDR3 region: CAISRGDPYNEQFF. The CDR3 nucleotides are TGTGCCATCTCGCGGGGGGACCCTTACAATGAGCAGTTCTTC.

The rearrangement uses TRBV6-5 and TRBJ1-1, with D possibly TRBD1 on 5 matching bases. V gave up 2 bases and J gave up 5 bases, with 12 bases separating them. The CDR3 is 14 residues long. Germline assignment: CDR1 MNHEY and CDR2 SVGAGI. The CDR3 DNA reads as TGTGCCAGCAGTTACGATGGGGGGAGGACTGAAGCTTTCTTT. It is translated as CASSYDGGRTEAFF.

V and J are TRBV29-1 and TRBJ2-1; possibly TRBD2 for D (6 bases). Per germline, CDR1 SQVTM and CDR2 ANQGSEA. V was cut by 5 bases and J by 3 bases, with 17 bases left in between. The CDR3 totals 15 residues. As DNA, the CDR3 is TGCAGCGTTTTAGGCGGGACCCGCTACTACAATGAGCAGTTCTTC. It translates to CSVLGGTRYYNEQFF.

V gene TRBV27 combines with J gene TRBJ2-1, with 7 bases identical to TRBD2. Per germline, CDR1 MNHEY and CDR2 SMNVEV (reference sequence). This CDR3 comprises 16 residues. V shed 8 bases, J shed 5 bases, and the junction held 15 bases outside the gene matches. CDR3 sequence reads: CASGPSGDWAHNEQFF. DNA for the CDR3: TGTGCCAGCGGACCGAGCGGGGACTGGGCCCACAATGAGCAGTTCTTC.

The CDR3 here is CAWSTTGIGEQYF. As DNA, the CDR3 is TGTGCCTGGAGTACCACAGGGATTGGGGAGCAGTACTTC. The chain couples TRBV30 to TRBJ2-7, with D perhaps TRBD1 (6 bases). This CDR3 has 13 residues. Trimming removed 2 bases from V and 7 bases from J, with 15 bases in between. Germline V gene sequence: CDR1 GTSNPN, CDR2 SVGIG (reference sequence).

The chain's CDR3 is CASSSASGQGAGEQYF. The CDR3 bases are TGCGCCAGCAGCTCAGCATCCGGACAGGGCGCTGGCGAGCAGTACTTC. V gene TRBV5-1 combines with J gene TRBJ2-7; 8 nucleotides line up with TRBD1. The CDR3 is 16 residues long. CDR1 is SGHRS, CDR2 YFSETQ, per germline. V trimming: 3 bases; J trimming: 6 bases; junction bases outside the gene matches: 14. The full variable domain, completed using reference TRBV5-1 and TRBJ2-7, is KAGVTQTPRYLIKTRGQQVTLSCSPISGHRSVSWYQQTPGQGLQFLFEYFSETQRNKGNFPGRFSGRQFSNSRSEMNVSTLELGDSALYLCASSSASGQGAGEQYFGPGTRLTVT.

This sequence joins TRBV7-2 and TRBJ1-1; D remains ambiguous. V lost 7 bases and J lost 0, with 9 bases in between. CDR1 and CDR2 (germline): SGHTA, FQGNSA. The CDR3 loop spans 13 amino acids. The CDR3 reads CASTERLNTEAFF. In DNA form, the CDR3 reads TGTGCCAGCACCGAACGACTGAACACTGAAGCTTTCTTT.

The count of this clone is one. The chain combines TRBV27 with TRBJ1-5; D not certain. Germline loops: CDR1 MNHEY, CDR2 SMNVEV (reference sequence). Trimming pared 2 bases from V and 3 bases from J, leaving 11 bases between. The CDR3 totals 15 residues. This chain's CDR3 is CASSLVGEINQPQHF. In DNA, the CDR3 is TGTGCCAGCAGTTTAGTTGGGGAAATCAATCAGCCCCAGCATTTT.

This clone was recorded a few times. The CDR3 region is CSVDKGPDTQYF. In DNA form, the CDR3 reads TGCAGCGTTGATAAAGGGCCAGATACGCAGTATTTT. The V gene is TRBV29-1, the J gene TRBJ2-3; unclear D gene. This CDR3 contains 12 residues. The V end lost 3 bases, the J end lost 4 bases, and 8 bases lay between the germline ends. Germline V gene sequence: CDR1 SQVTM, CDR2 ANQGSEA.

Details on this clone: The same CDR3 is also encoded by other DNA sequences in this sample. The chain links TRBV29-1 to TRBJ2-7; perhaps TRBD1 as D (5 bases). Germline V gene sequence: CDR1 SQVTM, CDR2 ANQGSEA. CDR3 size: 13 residues. The germline V and J ends were trimmed by 4 bases and 0 bases, with 10 bases remaining between them. This chain's CDR3 is CSVGTGSSYEQYF. The CDR3 DNA follows: TGCAGCGTTGGCACAGGATCCTCCTACGAGCAGTACTTC.

This clone was seen just once. The chain couples TRBV27 to TRBJ1-1; the D gene is possibly TRBD1 (6 bases). This CDR3 contains 14 residues. In germline, CDR1 is MNHEY, CDR2 SMNVEV (reference sequence). Deletions cut 6 bases from V and 5 bases from J, with 16 bases between. Here the CDR3 DNA reads TGTGCCAGCAGCAGAGAGGGGGTAAAGACTGAAGCTTTCTTT. It is translated as CASSREGVKTEAFF.

V gene TRBV18 combines with J gene TRBJ1-2; D gene ambiguous. Looked up from germline, CDR1 is KGHSH and CDR2 is LQKENI. Trimming pared 2 bases from V and 4 bases from J, leaving 11 bases between. This CDR3 has 14 amino acids. The CDR3 DNA reads as TGTGCCAGCTCACCAGCCGACAACTTCTATGGCTACACCTTC. Amino acids: CASSPADNFYGYTF.

This clone has only a few counts. The V and J genes are TRBV13 and TRBJ2-7, with TRBD1 matching over 11 bases. This CDR3 has 13 amino acids. V shed 3 bases and J 6 bases; nucleotides not matched to a gene: 1. Germline V gives CDR1 PRHDT, CDR2 FYEKMQ (reference sequence). The CDR3 DNA sequence: TGTGCCAGCAGCTTTGGGACAGGGGGCGAGCAGTACTTC. Translation gives CASSFGTGGEQYF. Using reference TRBV13 and TRBJ2-7 for the parts outside the CDR3, the full variable domain is AAGVIQSPRHLIKEKRETATLKCYPIPRHDTVYWYQQGPGQDPQFLISFYEKMQSDKGSIPDRFSAQQFSDYHSELNMSSLELGDSALYFCASSFGTGGEQYFGPGTRLTVT.

The chain has TRBV5-4 and TRBJ2-7, with 7 bases fitting TRBD1. The CDR3 contains 13 residues. The V gene's germline CDR1 is SGHNT and CDR2 YYREEE (reference sequence). J gave up 0 bases and V 8 bases, and 5 bases lay outside the gene matches. The CDR3 region has the DNA TGTGCCAGTAGTGACAGGGCCTCCTACGAGCAGTACTTC. It specifies CASSDRASYEQYF.